This entry lists 30 T cell receptor beta chains sequenced from one sample in a study of blood T cell repertoires in COVID-19. Produced via immunoSEQ multiplex PCR; TCRdb's table is partial and in-frame only. The sample contains hundreds of thousands of clones, roughly 89% of which appear only once. The sequenced sample was PBMCs or T cells enriched from blood (not recorded which). All receptors derive from a man aged 25-40 years who had been exposed to COVID-19.

The V gene is TRBV10-3, the J gene TRBJ1-6; 7 bases are a match to TRBD1. Per germline, CDR1 ENHRY and CDR2 SYGVKD. The V segment lost 4 bases and the J segment 7 bases; nucleotides outside the gene matches: 13. The CDR3 extends over 17 amino acids. For the CDR3, the DNA is TGTGCCATCAGTGTGGCGGTTGAGGGGGCCGCAAATTCACCCCTCCACTTT. Its protein product is CAISVAVEGAANSPLHF.

CDR3 DNA: TGTGCCATCACCCCGGGAGGTCTCGCCCACGAGCAGTACTTC. Encoded protein: CAITPGGLAHEQYF. The rearrangement uses TRBV10-3 and TRBJ2-7, with TRBD2 matching over 7 bases. This CDR3 has 14 amino acids. J gave up 5 bases and V 7 bases, and 11 bases lay outside the gene matches. The germline CDR1 and CDR2 sequences are ENHRY and SYGVKD.

This clone showed up just a few times. This chain uses TRBV5-3 with TRBJ2-1, with D possibly TRBD2 on 6 matching bases. TRBV5-3 is marked as an open reading frame, function uncertain. V lost 4 bases, J lost 7 bases, and 18 bases lay in between. The CDR3 sequence is 15 residues long. The CDR3 DNA sequence: TGTGCCAGAAGCCAGCCAAGGCTGGGGGGTAATGAGCAGTTCTTC. Amino acid sequence: CARSQPRLGGNEQFF.

This rearrangement joins TRBV30 to TRBJ1-2; 7 bases fit TRBD1. The J segment lost 9 bases and the V segment lost 2 bases, leaving 9 bases of the junction unmatched. CDR3 size: 13 residues. The germline gives CDR1 GTSNPN, CDR2 SVGIG (reference sequence). CDR3 DNA sequence: TGTGCCTGGAGTCAACGACAGGGTCGGAGCTACACCTTC. Translation gives CAWSQRQGRSYTF. Full variable domain (remainder filled in from reference TRBV30 and TRBJ1-2): SQTIHQWPATLVQPVGSPLSLECTVEGTSNPNLYWYRQAAGRGLQLLFYSVGIGQISSEVPQNLSASRPQDRQFILSSKKLLLSDSGFYLCAWSQRQGRSYTFGSGTRLTVV.

This chain connects TRBV3-1 (or the pseudogene TRBV3-2) to TRBJ1-6; D perhaps matches TRBD1 (5 bases). Germline lookup yields CDR1 LGHDT and CDR2 YNNKEL (reference sequence). The CDR3 runs to 14 residues. Trimming removed 3 bases from V and 9 bases from J, with 12 bases in between. CDR3 sequence: CASSQDKGTSPLHF. CDR3 DNA sequence: TGTGCCAGCAGCCAGGACAAGGGCACTTCACCCCTCCACTTT.

The J gene is TRBJ2-3, the V gene TRBV7-2, with 9 bases that match TRBD2. The trim removed 5 bases at V and 7 bases at J, leaving 13 bases unmatched. CDR3 size: 16 residues. CDR1 and CDR2 from the germline V gene are SGHTA and FQGNSA. CDR3 loop: CASSREAAGGQHTQYF. CDR3 in DNA: TGTGCCAGCAGCCGCGAGGCAGCGGGGGGTCAACATACGCAGTATTTT. The complete variable domain, with remaining parts taken from reference TRBV7-2 and TRBJ2-3, reads GAGVSQSPSNKVTEKGKDVELRCDPISGHTALYWYRQSLGQGLEFLIYFQGNSAPDKSGLPSDRFSAERTGGSVSTLTIQRTQQEDSAVYLCASSREAAGGQHTQYFGPGTRLTVL.

The chain joins TRBV7-9 to TRBJ1-2, with D perhaps matching TRBD1 (6 bases). V lost 7 bases and J lost 7, with 25 bases in between. The CDR3 loop spans 16 amino acids. Germline V CDR1 and CDR2: SEHNR, FQNEAQ (reference sequence). The CDR3 DNA follows: TGTGCCAGCACCAATAATGAGGACAGCTTTCGGGGTGGCTACACCTTC. Translated: CASTNNEDSFRGGYTF.

The chain has TRBV10-3 and TRBJ2-1, with D possibly being TRBD2 (6 bases). Germline V gene sequence: CDR1 ENHRY, CDR2 SYGVKD. V was pared by 10 bases and J by 8 bases, with 18 bases between. The CDR3 is 13 residues long. The CDR3 here is CATARGNRYEQFF. CDR3 DNA: TGTGCCACCGCGCGGGGTAACAGGTATGAGCAGTTCTTC.

The chain has TRBV5-6 and TRBJ2-1; 11 positions agree with TRBD1. V trimming: 0 bases; J trimming: 6 bases; junction bases outside the gene matches: 5. Germline V gene sequence: CDR1 SGHDT, CDR2 YYEEEE. The CDR3 covers 16 residues. CDR3 loop: CASSLDRGTGGNEQFF. The CDR3 nucleotides read TGTGCCAGCAGCTTGGATCGAGGGACAGGGGGCAATGAGCAGTTCTTC.

The rearrangement joins TRBV18 to TRBJ2-1; perhaps TRBD1 as D (6 bases). Germline V lookup: CDR1 KGHSH, CDR2 LQKENI. Trimming stripped 4 bases from V and 5 bases from J, with 18 bases between. There are 16 residues in the CDR3. CDR3 sequence reads: CASSLQQGTGNNEQFF. The CDR3 DNA reads TGTGCCAGCTCACTCCAACAGGGAACGGGCAACAATGAGCAGTTCTTC.

The chain joins TRBV9 to TRBJ1-1; tentative D call: TRBD1 (5 bases). Germline CDR1 reads SGDLS; CDR2 reads YYNGEE. Trimming removed 0 bases at V and 7 bases at J, with 13 bases between. The CDR3 loop spans 14 amino acids. This chain's CDR3 is CASSVVGGEGEAFF. DNA of the CDR3: TGTGCCAGCAGCGTAGTCGGAGGGGAGGGTGAAGCTTTCTTT.

J is TRBJ2-3 and V is TRBV7-2; maybe TRBD1 (6 bases). In germline, CDR1 is SGHTA, CDR2 FQGNSA. The CDR3 covers 11 residues. V dropped 7 bases and J dropped 15 bases, with 17 bases sitting between them. CDR3 residues: CASTFRQVVYF. CDR3 DNA: TGTGCCAGCACCTTCAGACAGGTTGTTTATTTT. Full variable domain (remainder filled in from reference TRBV7-2 and TRBJ2-3): GAGVSQSPSNKVTEKGKDVELRCDPISGHTALYWYRQSLGQGLEFLIYFQGNSAPDKSGLPSDRFSAERTGGSVSTLTIQRTQQEDSAVYLCASTFRQVVYFGPGTRLTVL.

V gene TRBV6-5 combines with J gene TRBJ2-3; 10 nucleotides agree with TRBD1. Germline loops: CDR1 MNHEY, CDR2 SVGAGI. Unmatched junction bases numbered 6, after V lost 7 bases and J lost 5 bases. This CDR3 has 14 residues. CDR3: CASILDRGKDTQYF. CDR3 nucleotides: TGTGCCAGCATCCTGGACAGGGGGAAAGATACGCAGTATTTT.

The gene calls are TRBV9 and TRBJ2-1, with 10 bases lining up with TRBD2. CDR1 and CDR2 (germline): SGDLS, YYNGEE. The CDR3 spans 16 residues. Trimming took 3 bases from V and 2 from J; bases not matched to a gene: 5. In DNA form, the CDR3 reads TGTGCCAGCAGCGCAAGCGGGGGGGCCGCCTACAATGAGCAGTTCTTC. Amino acid sequence: CASSASGGAAYNEQFF. The complete variable domain, with remaining parts taken from reference TRBV9 and TRBJ2-1, reads DSGVTQTPKHLITATGQRVTLRCSPRSGDLSVYWYQQSLDQGLQFLIQYYNGEERAKGNILERFSAQQFPDLHSELNLSSLELGDSALYFCASSASGGAAYNEQFFGPGTRLTVL.

The genes are TRBV30 and TRBJ1-2, with TRBD1 matching over 7 bases. J was trimmed by 8 bases and V by 4 bases; bases with no gene match: 10. Germline CDR1 is GTSNPN and CDR2 is SVGIG (reference sequence). This CDR3 contains 13 residues. The CDR3, as DNA: TGTGCCTGGAACCATAACGGAGGGGGCGGCTACACCTTC. Translated, it gives CAWNHNGGGGYTF.

The chain employs TRBV5-1 and TRBJ2-2, with TRBD2 matching 14 bases. CDR3 size: 16 residues. Germline-derived CDR1 and CDR2 are SGHRS and YFSETQ. The V and J ends lost 3 bases and 4 bases, in that order; junction bases with no gene match: 2. The CDR3 nucleotides read TGCGCCAGCAGCTCCGGACTAGCGGGGGGCACCGGGGAGCTGTTTTTT. Its translation: CASSSGLAGGTGELFF.

This chain joins TRBV15 and TRBJ1-6; possible D gene TRBD1, 6 bases. Trimming took off 0 bases at V and 0 bases at J, with 15 bases between the two ends. CDR3 length: 19 residues. Per germline, CDR1 LNHNV and CDR2 YYDKDF (reference sequence). CDR3 region: CATSREWGLVSSYNSPLHF. DNA for the CDR3: TGTGCCACCAGCAGAGAGTGGGGGCTAGTGAGCTCCTATAATTCACCCCTCCACTTT. Combining the CDR3 with reference TRBV15 and TRBJ1-6 gives the whole variable domain DAMVIQNPRYQVTQFGKPVTLSCSQTLNHNVMYWYQQKSSQAPKLLFHYYDKDFNNEADTPDNFQSRRPNTSFCFLDIRSPGLGDTAMYLCATSREWGLVSSYNSPLHFGNGTRLTVT.

This clone was picked up a small number of times. The gene calls are TRBV3-1 (or the pseudogene TRBV3-2) and TRBJ1-4; 8 bases are shared with TRBD1. The germline gives CDR1 LGHDT, CDR2 YNNKEL (reference sequence). The trim removed 1 base at V and 14 bases at J, leaving 6 bases unmatched. The CDR3 runs to 13 residues. This chain's CDR3 is CASSQAIGQGLFF. CDR3 in DNA: TGTGCCAGCAGCCAAGCGATTGGACAGGGTCTGTTTTTT.

The chain links TRBV7-9 to TRBJ2-1; TRBD1 matches 10 bases. Per the germline V gene, CDR1 is SEHNR and CDR2 is FQNEAQ (reference sequence). This CDR3 is 18 amino acids long. The ends lost 2 bases at V and 3 bases at J; junction bases unmatched: 10. CDR3: CASSLISTGTGVYNEQFF. CDR3 nucleotide sequence: TGTGCCAGCAGCTTAATATCGACAGGGACAGGGGTCTACAATGAGCAGTTCTTC.

This clone came up once. V is TRBV2 and J is TRBJ1-4, with 7 positions matching TRBD1. Germline V lookup: CDR1 SNHLY, CDR2 FYNNEI. V shed 6 bases and J 8 bases; nucleotides not matched to a gene: 9. The CDR3 spans 14 residues. The CDR3 here is CASRDRFGGEKLFF. The DNA for the CDR3 is TGTGCCAGCAGGGACAGGTTTGGGGGCGAAAAACTGTTTTTT.

The chain uses TRBV4-3 and TRBJ2-3; tentatively, D is TRBD1 (6 bases). Germline V gene lookup returns CDR1 LGHNA and CDR2 YSLEER. V was pared by 1 base and J by 2 bases, with 13 bases between. This CDR3 comprises 16 residues. The CDR3 DNA reads as TGCGCCAGCAGCCAAGCGTTTCAGGGGATCACAGATACGCAGTATTTT. Protein product: CASSQAFQGITDTQYF.

V and J are TRBV6-4 and TRBJ2-1; unclear D gene. CDR3 length: 13 residues. Trimming cost V 4 bases and J 10 bases, with 14 bases left between them. Germline CDR1 MRHNA, CDR2 SNTAGT. DNA of the CDR3: TGTGCCAGCAGTGCCCAAAACCGAGGCGAGCAGTTCTTC. It encodes CASSAQNRGEQFF.

The V gene is TRBV11-3, the J gene TRBJ1-1; D not certain. Per the germline V gene, CDR1 is SGHNT and CDR2 is YENEEA. The germline V and J ends were trimmed by 2 bases and 3 bases, with 10 bases remaining between them. This CDR3 region has 14 residues. CDR3 DNA: TGTGCCAGCAGCTTACGGCCCGGGGACACTGAAGCTTTCTTT. Translating gives CASSLRPGDTEAFF.

This clone was observed once. The chain couples TRBV18 to TRBJ1-1, with no clear D. The CDR3 spans 14 residues. Germline CDR1 is KGHSH and CDR2 is LQKENI. Deletions cut 4 bases from V and 5 bases from J, with 14 bases between. As DNA, the CDR3 is TGTGCCAGCTCACTGAGGGAAGTACAGACTGAAGCTTTCTTT. It is translated as CASSLREVQTEAFF.

This clone was found once. The V and J genes are TRBV7-3 and TRBJ2-5; no reliable D call. Germline V gene data show CDR1 as SGHTA and CDR2 as FQGTGA. The ends were cut back, 1 base at V and 4 bases at J, with 7 bases in the middle. The CDR3 is made up of 13 amino acids. CDR3 region: CASSLNTGETQYF. The CDR3 region has the DNA TGTGCCAGCAGCTTAAATACGGGAGAGACCCAGTACTTC.

The chain uses TRBV19 and TRBJ1-5; possibly TRBD1 for D (5 bases). CDR3 length equals 13 residues. V was clipped by 8 bases and J by 3 bases, with 11 bases between them. Germline V gene lookup returns CDR1 LNHDA and CDR2 SQIVND (reference sequence). Here the CDR3 DNA reads TGTGCCAGTCGCAGGGAAATCAATCAGCCCCAGCATTTT. Its translation is CASRREINQPQHF. Full variable domain (outside the CDR3, taken from reference TRBV19 and TRBJ1-5): DGGITQSPKYLFRKEGQNVTLSCEQNLNHDAMYWYRQDPGQGLRLIYYSQIVNDFQKGDIAEGYSVSREKKESFPLTVTSAQKNPTAFYLCASRREINQPQHFGDGTRLSIL.

This chain links TRBV21-1 with TRBJ1-2; the tabulated D call, TRBD1, remains unverified against the DNA. TRBV21-1 corresponds to a pseudogene. CDR3 size: 11 residues. Here the CDR3 DNA reads TGTGCCTTACAATCAAGGGGTGGCTACACCTTC. Residues: CALQSRGGYTF.

The chain is built from TRBV30 and TRBJ1-2; D gene uncertain. Germline V gives CDR1 GTSNPN, CDR2 SVGIG (reference sequence). V lost 1 base and J lost 1, with 4 bases in between. The CDR3 totals 12 residues. CDR3 protein: CAWSGHNYGYTF. The CDR3 DNA sequence: TGTGCCTGGAGTGGTCATAACTATGGCTACACCTTC.

The chain carries TRBV7-9 and TRBJ1-5, with D possibly TRBD1 on 6 matching bases. The CDR3 sequence is 16 residues long. Germline V gives CDR1 SEHNR, CDR2 FQNEAQ (reference sequence). The V and J ends lost 1 base and 3 bases respectively, with 13 bases between them. The CDR3 is CASSLVGAVDNQPQHF. The CDR3 bases are TGTGCCAGCAGCTTAGTGGGGGCTGTTGACAATCAGCCCCAGCATTTT.

The rearrangement uses TRBV20-1 and TRBJ1-2; D call uncertain. This CDR3 is 11 amino acids long. Germline CDR1 is DFQATT and CDR2 is SNEGSKA (reference sequence). Trimming left V 7 bases short and J 8 bases short, with 14 bases between. The CDR3 region is CSGFQNRGYTF. CDR3 DNA sequence: TGCAGTGGGTTTCAAAACAGAGGCTACACCTTC.